What follows describes a single T cell receptor beta chain. The CDR3 length is 13 residues. Germline V gene sequence: CDR1 LGHDT, CDR2 YNNKEL (reference sequence). V was cut by 5 bases and J by 0 bases, with 7 bases left in between. Sequencing of TCR beta was performed on blood CD8+ and CD4+ T cells. Reverse transcription used about 0.5 to 1 ug RNA and random hexamers. TCRdb called the immunoSEQ multiplex PCR reads again in MiXCR, with one record for every CDR3 protein. The sample holds 150,000 to 200,000 distinct CDR3 sequences, about 91% seen once. This specimen comes from a study of CD8 T cells in Susac syndrome.

Sequencing used CD4+ T cells from PBMCs. This TCR was recovered from a human donor with Susac syndrome. The chain links TRBV3-1 to TRBJ1-1; D unclear. The CDR3 loop reads CASSSRVNTEAFF. The CDR3 DNA reads TGTGCCAGCAGCTCACGGGTGAACACTGAAGCTTTCTTT.